The 21 T cell receptor beta chains reported below all come from one sample, sequenced in a study of OX40 agonist ivuxolimab in advanced cancers. Assay used: immunoSEQ multiplex PCR; TCRdb lists only in-frame clones, some missing. The sample has 55,000 to 70,000 clones, around four fifths seen once. Sequencing was performed on CD4+ or CD8+ T cells sorted from blood, taken in a trial of the OX40 agonist ivuxolimab. These receptor sequences come from an adult with an advanced solid tumor such as melanoma, head and neck, liver or kidney cancer.

The genes are TRBV7-3 and TRBJ2-7, with D uncertain. There are 14 residues in the CDR3. Trimming stripped 0 bases from V and 0 bases from J, with 6 bases between. Germline assignment: CDR1 SGHTA and CDR2 FQGTGA. The CDR3 DNA reads as TGTGCCAGCAGCTTAACAGGTTTCTCCTACGAGCAGTACTTC. Translated: CASSLTGFSYEQYF.

This chain joins TRBV21-1 and TRBJ1-6; the table's D call, TRBD1, was not checked against the DNA. TRBV21-1 is listed as a pseudogene. This CDR3 spans 17 amino acids. CDR3 sequence (DNA): TGTGCCAGCAGCAAAGATGGCTGCCAGGGGGATAATTCACCCCTCCACTTT. Translating it yields CASSKDGCQGDNSPLHF.

Only one count was recorded for this clone. The rearrangement uses TRBV19 and TRBJ1-1, with D unclear. CDR1 is LNHDA, CDR2 SQIVND, per germline (reference sequence). CDR3 length equals 15 residues. The germline V and J ends were trimmed by 3 bases and 0 bases, with 11 bases remaining between them. The CDR3 DNA follows: TGTGCCAGTAGTATTGGGGTACTCCTGAACACTGAAGCTTTCTTT. Protein product: CASSIGVLLNTEAFF.

This clone was observed a handful of times. The chain is built from TRBV28 and TRBJ2-7, with TRBD1 identical over 7 bases. V gave up 6 bases and J gave up 3 bases; unmatched junction bases: 8. The CDR3 length is 14 residues. Per the germline V gene, CDR1 is MDHEN and CDR2 is SYDVKM. Here the CDR3 reads CASRPGTEGYEQYF. CDR3 nucleotide sequence: TGTGCCAGCAGGCCCGGGACAGAAGGCTACGAGCAGTACTTC. Supplemented by reference TRBV28 and TRBJ2-7, the full variable domain reads DVKVTQSSRYLVKRTGEKVFLECVQDMDHENMFWYRQDPGLGLRLIYFSYDVKMKEKGDIPEGYSVSREKKERFSLILESASTNQTSMYLCASRPGTEGYEQYFGPGTRLTVT.

The CDR3 reads CASSLGRFSYNEQFF. The CDR3 DNA reads TGTGCCAGCAGCTTGGGACGTTTCTCCTACAATGAGCAGTTCTTC. The genes are TRBV7-9 and TRBJ2-1, with D perhaps being TRBD1 or TRBD2 (5 bases each). Germline V gene sequence: CDR1 SEHNR, CDR2 FQNEAQ (reference sequence). The CDR3 covers 15 residues. Trimming pared 3 bases from V and 0 bases from J, leaving 9 bases between.

The rearrangement links TRBV6-6 to TRBJ2-5, with D hard to call. Per germline, CDR1 MNHNY and CDR2 SVGAGI (reference sequence). V lost 4 bases, J lost 3 bases, and 3 bases lay in between. The CDR3 contains 11 residues. CDR3 in amino acids: CASSFEETQYF. DNA for the CDR3: TGTGCCAGCAGTTTTGAAGAGACCCAGTACTTC.

This clone appeared a few times. This chain connects TRBV7-6 to TRBJ2-1; perhaps TRBD1 as D (6 bases). Looked up from germline, CDR1 is SGHVS and CDR2 is FNYEAQ. Trimming removed 5 bases from V and 8 bases from J, with 22 bases in between. This CDR3 is 16 amino acids long. The CDR3 DNA reads as TGTGCCAGCAGCCTAGTGGGGGCCGCAGGGTTCCATGAGCAGTTCTTC. It specifies CASSLVGAAGFHEQFF.

The chain recombines TRBV28 with TRBJ2-7; 9 positions match TRBD2. Looked up from germline, CDR1 is MDHEN and CDR2 is SYDVKM. The CDR3 has 16 residues. V was pared by 5 bases and J by 4 bases, with 12 bases of the junction left unmatched. CDR3 sequence (DNA): TGTGCCAGCAGTCCTATCCTAGCGGGGCTCTCTTACGAGCAGTACTTC. Its protein product is CASSPILAGLSYEQYF.

The chain carries TRBV2 and TRBJ2-5; D is perhaps TRBD2 (5 bases). This CDR3 has 12 amino acids. Germline V gives CDR1 SNHLY, CDR2 FYNNEI. Trimming shortened V by 11 bases and J by 5 bases, and 15 bases separated the two germline ends. In DNA form, the CDR3 reads TGTGCCGCCGAGGGTGCTGGGGAGACCCAGTACTTC. This sequence encodes CAAEGAGETQYF.

The V gene is TRBV2, the J gene TRBJ2-3, with D perhaps TRBD1 (6 bases). Between the trimmed V and J ends, which lost 6 bases and 2 bases, there was a span of 9 bases. CDR1 is SNHLY and CDR2 is FYNNEI in the germline V gene. This CDR3 has 13 amino acids. CDR3 coding DNA: TGTGCCAGCAGAGGGGGATTCACAGATACGCAGTATTTT. Its protein is CASRGGFTDTQYF. The variable domain in full, with the rest retrieved from reference TRBV2 and TRBJ2-3, is EPEVTQTPSHQVTQMGQEVILRCVPISNHLYFYWYRQILGQKVEFLVSFYNNEISEKSEIFDDQFSVERPDGSNFTLKIRSTKLEDSAMYFCASRGGFTDTQYFGPGTRLTVL.

The genes are TRBV28 and TRBJ1-5, with TRBD1 as a possible D gene (5 bases). CDR1 is MDHEN, CDR2 SYDVKM, per germline. The CDR3 loop spans 15 amino acids. V was cut by 6 bases and J by 9 bases, with 21 bases left in between. The CDR3 DNA reads as TGTGCCAGCAGGACACGCGGGGTGGGGGAAGGGCCCCAGCATTTT. Amino acids: CASRTRGVGEGPQHF.

The chain has TRBV7-8 and TRBJ2-7; 7 bases align to TRBD1. The J segment lost 3 bases and the V segment lost 5 bases, leaving 4 bases of the junction unmatched. CDR3 size: 13 residues. Germline CDR1 and CDR2: SGHVS and FQNEAQ. CDR3 loop: CASSQGTDYEQYF. The DNA for the CDR3 is TGTGCCAGCAGCCAAGGGACAGACTACGAGCAGTACTTC.

The gene calls are TRBV11-2 and TRBJ1-4; D perhaps matches TRBD1 (6 bases). The CDR3 sequence is 17 residues long. Trimming left V 2 bases short and J 0 bases short, with 13 bases between. The V gene's germline CDR1 is SGHAT and CDR2 FQNNGV. The CDR3: CASSLRGAIPTNEKLFF. CDR3 nucleotides: TGTGCCAGCAGCTTAAGGGGGGCCATTCCAACTAATGAAAAACTGTTTTTT. Complete variable domain (other parts from reference TRBV11-2 and TRBJ1-4): EAGVAQSPRYKIIEKRQSVAFWCNPISGHATLYWYQQILGQGPKLLIQFQNNGVVDDSQLPKDRFSAERLKGVDSTLKIQPAKLEDSAVYLCASSLRGAIPTNEKLFFGSGTQLSVL.

The gene calls are TRBV7-9 and TRBJ2-6; D call uncertain. Germline values: CDR1 SEHNR, CDR2 FQNEAQ (reference sequence). Trimming left V 5 bases short and J 0 bases short, with 5 bases between. The CDR3 has 14 amino acids. Here the CDR3 DNA reads TGTGCCAGCAGCCCAGTCTCTGGGGCCAACGTCCTGACTTTC. It encodes CASSPVSGANVLTF.

The gene calls are TRBV25-1 and TRBJ2-3, with 9 bases that match TRBD2. Trimming cost V 5 bases and J 1 base; bases outside gene matches: 1. Germline CDR1 MGHDK, CDR2 SYGVNS. This CDR3 is 14 amino acids long. CDR3: CASSLAGGTDTQYF. The CDR3 DNA sequence: TGTGCCAGCAGTTTAGCGGGGGGCACAGATACGCAGTATTTT.

The chain employs TRBV20-1 and TRBJ2-7; D gene unclear. Germline CDR1 reads DFQATT; CDR2 reads SNEGSKA (reference sequence). CDR3 length: 11 amino acids. V was pared by 5 bases and J by 6 bases, with 11 bases between. The CDR3 bases are TGCAGTGCTCGTACGACGTTCGAGCAGTACTTC. It is translated as CSARTTFEQYF.

The chain carries TRBV6-1 and TRBJ2-6, with 8 bases matching TRBD1. V lost 0 bases and J lost 2; bases outside the gene matches: 9. This CDR3 region has 19 residues. Germline assignment: CDR1 MNHNS and CDR2 SASEGT. This CDR3 is CASSEAGVLRGPGANVLTF. Here the CDR3 DNA reads TGTGCCAGCAGTGAAGCAGGTGTTCTCAGGGGGCCTGGGGCCAACGTCCTGACTTTC.

V is TRBV6-5 and J is TRBJ2-7; tentative D call: TRBD1 (5 bases). This CDR3 has 12 residues. Trimming took off 4 bases at V and 4 bases at J, with 8 bases between the two ends. Looked up from germline, CDR1 is MNHEY and CDR2 is SVGAGI. The CDR3, as DNA: TGTGCCAGCAGTTCTAGGGGTTACGAGCAGTACTTC. It yields the protein CASSSRGYEQYF.

The J gene is TRBJ1-1, the V gene TRBV5-1; D gene uncertain. This CDR3 contains 13 residues. Germline V CDR1 and CDR2: SGHRS, YFSETQ. The ends were cut back, 3 bases at V and 0 bases at J, with 6 bases in the middle. As DNA, the CDR3 is TGCGCCAGCAGCTCGGCCATGAACACTGAAGCTTTCTTT. Translated: CASSSAMNTEAFF.

The V gene is TRBV11-2, the J gene TRBJ2-1, with 7 bases fitting TRBD1. The CDR3 loop spans 17 amino acids. Germline V CDR1 and CDR2: SGHAT, FQNNGV. The V gene end was trimmed by 2 bases and the J gene end by 1 base; junction bases not matched to a gene: 8. In nucleotides, the CDR3 is TGTGCCAGCAGCTTAAAGGGGGCAGCGCTGTCCTACAATGAGCAGTTCTTC. Its protein is CASSLKGAALSYNEQFF.

This chain uses TRBV7-2 with TRBJ2-5; D possibly corresponds to TRBD2 (6 bases). V lost 1 base and J lost 1, with 10 bases in between. The germline V gene encodes CDR1 SGHTA and CDR2 FQGNSA. The CDR3 totals 15 residues. CDR3 coding DNA: TGTGCCAGCAGCTTAGTGGCGGGACCCCAAGAGACCCAGTACTTC. Its protein product is CASSLVAGPQETQYF.